This T cell receptor (beta chain) was captured in a study of siplizumab effects on memory and regulatory T cells. Per the germline V gene, CDR1 is SQVTM and CDR2 is ANQGSEA. Trimming removed 4 bases from V and 2 bases from J, with 10 bases in between. This CDR3 region has 13 residues. Whole-study results and caveats: Unstimulated subsets contained matches for only a minor fraction of alloreactive clones. Roughly 75-97% of dividing CD4+ or CD8+ clones were without an attributable naive or memory phenotype. Siplizumab conditions gave an average of around 64% Treg-derived mappable alloreactive CD4+ clones, versus about 25% for controls.

Points on this clone: The antigen is undetermined.

The table came from immunoSEQ multiplex PCR; TCRdb's copy has only in-frame clones and leaves some out. The repertoire includes 85,000 or so clones, 95% of them detected once, and less than 20% sits in the top ten. This clonotype was sampled from a human donor in good health. The sequencing input was CD8+ T cells sorted from blood. The chain links TRBV29-1 to TRBJ2-3, with unresolved D. In nucleotides, the CDR3 is TGCAGCGTTGTTGGGTGGGACACAGATACGCAGTATTTT. It specifies CSVVGWDTDTQYF.